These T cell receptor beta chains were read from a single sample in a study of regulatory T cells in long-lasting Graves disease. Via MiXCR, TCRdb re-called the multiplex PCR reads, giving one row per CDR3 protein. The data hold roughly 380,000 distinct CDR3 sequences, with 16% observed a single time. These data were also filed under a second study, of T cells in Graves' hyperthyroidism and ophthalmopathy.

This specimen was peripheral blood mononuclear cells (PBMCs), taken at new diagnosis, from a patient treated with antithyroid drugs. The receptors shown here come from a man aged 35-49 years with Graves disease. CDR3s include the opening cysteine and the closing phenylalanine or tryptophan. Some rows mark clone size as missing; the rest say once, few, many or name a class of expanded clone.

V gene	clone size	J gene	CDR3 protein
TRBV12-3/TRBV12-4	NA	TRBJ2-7	CASSKTGGGVGGREQYF
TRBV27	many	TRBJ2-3	CASALGGAPSTDTQYF
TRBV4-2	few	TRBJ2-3	CASSQASGLAGRGDTQYF
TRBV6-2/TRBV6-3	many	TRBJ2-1	CASSEQGRGNEQFF
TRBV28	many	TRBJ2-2	CASSLGLAGERAGELFF
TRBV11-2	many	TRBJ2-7	CASSLGREYEQYF
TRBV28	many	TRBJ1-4	CAGRTSPNEKLFF
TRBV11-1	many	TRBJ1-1	CASSLSAMNTEAFF
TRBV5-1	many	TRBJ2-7	CASSFPGQGAFEQYF
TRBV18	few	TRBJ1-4	CASSPRDPNEKLFF
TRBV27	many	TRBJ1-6	CASSQSPGGRSSYNSPLHF
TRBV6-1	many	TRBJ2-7	CASRDRRRFYEQYF
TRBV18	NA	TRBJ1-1	CASSPPPDTEAFF
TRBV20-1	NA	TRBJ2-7	CSAREPIYVYLHF
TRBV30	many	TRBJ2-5	CAWNPLGTTPQETQYF
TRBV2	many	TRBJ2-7	CASRSQLSSYEQYF
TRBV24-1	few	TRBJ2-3	CATSGAGGRTDTQYF